This entry lists 20 T cell receptor beta chains sequenced from one sample in a study of cytomegalovirus exposure and HLA in healthy donors. Method: immunoSEQ multiplex PCR; TCRdb's copy keeps in-frame clones and lacks some. The sample lists some 180,000 clones, around nine tenths occurring once. Sequences were obtained from PBMCs. The receptors come from a man in his thirties or forties in good health and CMV-seropositive.

This clone was detected once. This chain joins TRBV10-3 and TRBJ2-5, with a tentative D call TRBD2 (5 bases). CDR3 length: 17 residues. Germline V gene lookup returns CDR1 ENHRY and CDR2 SYGVKD. V gave up 2 bases and J gave up 5 bases, with 21 bases separating them. CDR3 in amino acids: CAISETALASLGETQYF. The CDR3 DNA follows: TGTGCCATCAGTGAGACCGCCCTAGCTTCCCTGGGGGAGACCCAGTACTTC.

The chain links TRBV28 to TRBJ1-5, with 9 bases lining up with TRBD1. The V gene end was trimmed by 6 bases and the J gene end by 6 bases; junction bases not matched to a gene: 6. This CDR3 is 14 amino acids long. The V gene's germline CDR1 is MDHEN and CDR2 SYDVKM. The CDR3 nucleotides are TGTGCCAGCAGGGAGACAGGGGGGACTCAGCCCCAGCATTTT. Its translation: CASRETGGTQPQHF.

The chain uses TRBV28 and TRBJ1-1, with unresolved D. CDR1 is MDHEN and CDR2 is SYDVKM in the germline V gene. The CDR3 spans 12 residues. Between the trimmed V and J ends, which lost 10 bases and 0 bases, there was a span of 9 bases. CDR3 coding DNA: TGTGCCACCACGTTCATGAACACTGAAGCTTTCTTT. Translation: CATTFMNTEAFF.

The genes are TRBV13 and TRBJ1-3; TRBD1 aligns across 11 bases. CDR3 length equals 16 residues. Germline V gene lookup returns CDR1 PRHDT and CDR2 FYEKMQ (reference sequence). J gave up 2 bases and V 3 bases, and 3 bases lay outside the gene matches. Here the CDR3 DNA reads TGTGCCAGCAGCTTTTGGACAGGGGGCCCTGGAAACACCATATATTTT. Protein sequence: CASSFWTGGPGNTIYF. Full variable domain (remainder filled in from reference TRBV13 and TRBJ1-3): AAGVIQSPRHLIKEKRETATLKCYPIPRHDTVYWYQQGPGQDPQFLISFYEKMQSDKGSIPDRFSAQQFSDYHSELNMSSLELGDSALYFCASSFWTGGPGNTIYFGEGSWLTVV.

V and J are TRBV2 and TRBJ1-2, with TRBD1 matching over 10 bases. V shed 4 bases and J 8 bases; nucleotides not matched to a gene: 10. The CDR3 is 15 residues long. The germline gives CDR1 SNHLY, CDR2 FYNNEI. The CDR3 here is CASSVVRDRGSGYTF. The CDR3 nucleotides are TGTGCCAGCAGTGTCGTCCGGGACAGGGGATCCGGCTACACCTTC.

The chain employs TRBV28 and TRBJ1-1, with 9 bases matching TRBD1. V shed 6 bases, J shed 6 bases, and the junction held 11 bases outside the gene matches. The germline V gene has CDR1 MDHEN and CDR2 SYDVKM. This CDR3 spans 15 amino acids. CDR3: CASRSSGTGKPEAFF. CDR3 nucleotide sequence: TGTGCCAGCAGATCCTCCGGGACAGGGAAACCTGAAGCTTTCTTT.

Regarding this clone: This likely reflects a read error, since a far larger clone is one base away. The chain carries TRBV6-1 and TRBJ2-7; D is undetermined. The CDR3 length is 11 residues. Trimming shortened V by 4 bases and J by 2 bases, and 3 bases separated the two germline ends. The germline V gene has CDR1 MNHNS and CDR2 SASEGT. The CDR3 sequence is CASSAAYEQYF. As DNA, the CDR3 is TGTGCCAGCAGTGCCGCCTACGAGCAGTACTTC.

This chain uses TRBV7-6 with TRBJ2-3; 8 positions agree with TRBD2. J gave up 0 bases and V 5 bases, and 1 base lay outside the gene matches. Germline values: CDR1 SGHVS, CDR2 FNYEAQ. The CDR3 is 14 residues long. The CDR3 nucleotides are TGTGCCAGCAGCCGGGGGGGGAGCACAGATACGCAGTATTTT. Translated, it gives CASSRGGSTDTQYF.

V is TRBV5-1 and J is TRBJ2-3, with D unclear. Germline assignment: CDR1 SGHRS and CDR2 YFSETQ. V was pared by 5 bases and J by 1 base, with 14 bases between. This CDR3 contains 15 residues. CDR3 bases: TGCGCCAGCAGGTTGTGGTTAGGAGGCACAGATACGCAGTATTTT. Amino acids: CASRLWLGGTDTQYF.

The chain's CDR3 is CASSLEQGVSYEQYF. In nucleotides, the CDR3 is TGTGCCAGCAGCTTAGAGCAGGGGGTCTCCTACGAGCAGTACTTC. The chain joins TRBV7-6 to TRBJ2-7; 7 nucleotides agree with TRBD1. The CDR3 has 15 amino acids. Germline loops: CDR1 SGHVS, CDR2 FNYEAQ. Trimming took 1 base from V and 0 from J; bases not matched to a gene: 3.

The chain links TRBV5-1 to TRBJ2-7; D may be TRBD2 (5 bases). V was shortened by 3 bases and J by 3 bases, with 13 bases between the two germline ends. CDR3 length: 14 residues. Germline CDR1 and CDR2: SGHRS and YFSETQ. Here the CDR3 reads CASSWNLGSYEQYF. The CDR3 coding sequence is TGCGCCAGCAGCTGGAACTTAGGGAGCTACGAGCAGTACTTC.

This chain connects TRBV6-1 to TRBJ1-3; TRBD1 matches at 7 bases. Germline V gene sequence: CDR1 MNHNS, CDR2 SASEGT. This CDR3 has 14 residues. The ends lost 8 bases at V and 2 bases at J; junction bases unmatched: 6. Here the CDR3 DNA reads TGTGCCAGCCAAAGACAGGGAACTGGAAACACCATATATTTT. As protein: CASQRQGTGNTIYF.

CDR3 in amino acids: CASSLQGQGDYGYTF. The DNA of the CDR3 is TGCGCCAGCAGCCTCCAGGGACAGGGGGACTATGGCTACACCTTC. The J gene is TRBJ1-2, the V gene TRBV4-1; TRBD1 matches at 11 bases. CDR3 length: 15 residues. CDR1 is MGHRA, CDR2 YSYEKL, per germline. Trimming at V came to 4 bases and at J to 3 bases, leaving 4 bases not matched to a gene.

The rearrangement joins TRBV27 to TRBJ2-5; D may be TRBD1 (5 bases). This CDR3 is 14 amino acids long. In germline, CDR1 is MNHEY, CDR2 SMNVEV (reference sequence). V gave up 5 bases and J gave up 5 bases, with 15 bases separating them. CDR3 DNA: TGTGCCAGCAGTGGGCGTTTGGCAGGGGAGACCCAGTACTTC. Encoded protein: CASSGRLAGETQYF.

The chain couples TRBV29-1 to TRBJ2-7; no firm D call. This CDR3 is built from 14 residues. CDR1 SQVTM and CDR2 ANQGSEA come from the germline V gene. The V gene lost 1 base and the J gene lost 0 bases, with 10 bases spanning the gap. CDR3 sequence: CSVEGGHSSYEQYF. In DNA, the CDR3 is TGCAGCGTTGAAGGTGGGCATAGCTCCTACGAGCAGTACTTC.

This clone has a single count. V is TRBV30 and J is TRBJ2-7; D perhaps matches TRBD2 (6 bases). CDR3 length: 13 residues. CDR1 is GTSNPN and CDR2 is SVGIG in the germline V gene (reference sequence). Deletions cut 2 bases from V and 2 bases from J, with 10 bases between. The CDR3 bases are TGTGCCTGGAGTCACGGGGGTCCCTACGAGCAGTACTTC. It codes for CAWSHGGPYEQYF. Based on the CDR3 plus reference TRBV30 and TRBJ2-7, the full variable domain is SQTIHQWPATLVQPVGSPLSLECTVEGTSNPNLYWYRQAAGRGLQLLFYSVGIGQISSEVPQNLSASRPQDRQFILSSKKLLLSDSGFYLCAWSHGGPYEQYFGPGTRLTVT.

The chain recombines TRBV25-1 with TRBJ1-1, with TRBD1 as a possible D gene (6 bases). There are 15 residues in the CDR3. The V gene lost 4 bases and the J gene lost 1 base, with 13 bases spanning the gap. Germline loops: CDR1 MGHDK, CDR2 SYGVNS. This CDR3 is CASSAGGWGNTEAFF. In DNA form, the CDR3 reads TGTGCCAGCAGTGCCGGGGGCTGGGGGAACACTGAAGCTTTCTTT.

This chain uses TRBV6-5 with TRBJ2-5; possible D gene TRBD1, 5 bases. Looked up from germline, CDR1 is MNHEY and CDR2 is SVGAGI. With 0 bases removed from V and 4 bases from J, the gap between germline ends came to 15 bases. The CDR3 runs to 16 residues. In DNA form, the CDR3 reads TGTGCCAGCAGTTACTCGATTGGGGCAGTCGGAGAGACCCAGTACTTC. Translated, it gives CASSYSIGAVGETQYF.

The CDR3 sequence is CASSLGASGGAEQFF. In nucleotides, the CDR3 is TGTGCCAGCAGCTTAGGGGCTAGCGGGGGTGCTGAGCAGTTCTTC. V gene TRBV7-9 combines with J gene TRBJ2-1, with 10 bases lining up with TRBD2. The CDR3 loop spans 15 amino acids. V shed 1 base and J 9 bases; nucleotides not matched to a gene: 6. Germline V gene lookup returns CDR1 SEHNR and CDR2 FQNEAQ (reference sequence).

This chain uses TRBV5-1 with TRBJ2-7, with 9 nucleotides matching TRBD1. The germline V gene has CDR1 SGHRS and CDR2 YFSETQ. Unmatched junction bases numbered 7, after V lost 3 bases and J lost 3 bases. This CDR3 has 15 residues. CDR3: CASSSEGQGGYEQYF. The CDR3, as DNA: TGCGCCAGCAGCTCCGAGGGACAGGGAGGCTACGAGCAGTACTTC.